This T cell receptor (beta chain) appears in the sequencing data of a study of cytomegalovirus exposure and HLA in healthy donors. Overall study: The 120 validation repertoires, a later analysis reported, used the same platform as the roughly 660 repertoires from the first cohort.

V lost 5 bases and J lost 5; bases outside the gene matches: 13. Per the germline V gene, CDR1 is SGHTA and CDR2 is FQGTGA. CDR3 size: 16 residues. Sequenced by immunoSEQ multiplex PCR; TCRdb stores in-frame clones only, minus some. The table shows approximately 59,000 clones, with 80% to 95% occurring only once. The specimen was PBMCs. The TCR was taken from a man aged 18-30 years in good health and CMV-seropositive. The chain employs TRBV7-3 and TRBJ2-5; 8 nucleotides agree with TRBD2. Here the CDR3 DNA reads TGTGCCAGCAGCCCCGCGAGGGGCGGGAGGTCGGAGACCCAGTACTTC. The encoded protein is CASSPARGGRSETQYF.